Reported below is one TCR beta chain. What it recognizes is unknown. This sample was included in a study of OX40 agonist ivuxolimab in advanced cancers. Whole-study findings and limits: Both CD4+ and CD8+ T cell populations in blood had undergone clonal expansion by week 6 at 0.1 to 3.0 mg/kg. Expanded clones belonging to CD8+ T cells outnumbered, on average, those of CD4+.

Data came from immunoSEQ multiplex PCR; TCRdb stores just in-frame clones and leaves some out. The sample consists of just under 75,000 clones, roughly 92% of them appearing once. The CDR3 spans 16 residues. J lost 4 bases, V lost 1 base, and 7 bases had no gene match. Germline CDR1 reads SGHNT; CDR2 reads YYREEE (reference sequence). This specimen was CD4+ or CD8+ T cells sorted from blood, taken in a trial of the OX40 agonist ivuxolimab. V usage is TRBV5-4 and J usage is TRBJ2-2; 7 bases are a match to TRBD1. This sequence originates from an adult with an advanced solid tumor such as melanoma, head and neck, liver or kidney cancer. CDR3 in amino acids: CASSLPGTEVTGELFF. CDR3 bases: TGTGCCAGCAGCTTGCCCGGGACAGAAGTCACCGGGGAGCTGTTTTTT.